Listed below are T cell receptor beta chains from one sample, sequenced in a study of a mutant IDH1 vaccine in newly diagnosed glioma. Sequencing used immunoSEQ multiplex PCR; TCRdb keeps in-frame clones, though not all of them. The table records tens of thousands of clones, roughly 70% of them present only once. Their antigens are not known. Sequencing used PBMCs, obtained from a glioma patient whose treatment included an IDH1 peptide vaccine. The receptors were sampled from a man between 40 and 49 years old with glioma. CDR3s include the opening cysteine and the closing phenylalanine or tryptophan. The D gene is left open where the match is weak. A clone size is listed for some rows: how often the clone was seen (once, few, many), or a class if it is expanded.

abundance	v_gene	d_gene	j_gene	CDR3nt	CDR3aa
NA	TRBV11-3	NA	TRBJ2-1	TGTGCCAGCAGCTGGGGCTCTCAACCTTACAATGAGCAGTTCTTC	CASSWGSQPYNEQFF
NA	TRBV6-6	NA	TRBJ1-5	TGTGCCAGCACCGAAAACGGAGGGAACCAGCCCCAGCATTTT	CASTENGGNQPQHF
NA	TRBV28	NA	TRBJ1-5	TGTGCCAGCAGGCCACAGGGTGGGGATCAGCCCCAGCATTTT	CASRPQGGDQPQHF
NA	TRBV19	NA	TRBJ1-1	TGTGCCAGTACCCCGTGGGAAGGGGGGCCACCTTTCTTT	CASTPWEGGPPFF
once	TRBV5-4	TRBD2	TRBJ2-2	TGTGCCAGCAGCTTGGCTAGCGGGAGGCGGACCGGGGAGCTGTTTTTT	CASSLASGRRTGELFF
NA	TRBV7-2	NA	TRBJ1-1	TGTGCCAGCAGCTTAGCGGGTCCGAACACTGAAGCTTTCTTT	CASSLAGPNTEAFF
NA	TRBV4-1	NA	TRBJ1-2	TGCGCCAGCAGCCAAGATCCTACAGGGAACTATGGCTACACCTTC	CASSQDPTGNYGYTF
NA	TRBV5-4	NA	TRBJ1-4	TGTGCCAGCAGCTTTTCCGGGGTTGAAAAACTGTTTTTT	CASSFSGVEKLFF
NA	TRBV19	NA	TRBJ1-4	TGTGCCAGTAGGGAGGGGAAGACTAATGAAAAACTGTTTTTT	CASREGKTNEKLFF
few	TRBV18	NA	TRBJ1-5	TGTGCCAGCTCACCAGAGGGTAACAATCAGCCCCAGCATTTT	CASSPEGNNQPQHF
NA	TRBV28	TRBD1	TRBJ1-5	TGTGCCAGCAGTTTTCAGGGGGGTGGATATAGCAATCAGCCCCAGCATTTT	CASSFQGGGYSNQPQHF
few	TRBV4-1	NA	TRBJ1-4	TGCGCCAGCAGCCAAGAGGGGGTGGCTGAAAAACTGTTTTTT	CASSQEGVAEKLFF
NA	TRBV30	NA	TRBJ2-2	TGTGCCTGGAGTAAGAGAACCGGGGAGCTGTTTTTT	CAWSKRTGELFF